Presented here are 23 T cell receptor beta chains from one specimen sequenced in a study of identical twins. TCRdb called the 5' RACE reads again in MiXCR, with one record for every CDR3 protein. Of 200,000 to 250,000 distinct CDR3 sequences listed, 7% are singletons. In addition, the sample was reused for a study of yellow fever vaccine responses in identical twins.

Sequencing used memory (CD45RO+) T cells sorted from blood. The origin of the receptors is a woman aged 18-29 years in good health.

The table lists this clonotype with many counts. The chain couples TRBV29-1 to TRBJ2-5, with 7 bases that match TRBD2. The length of the CDR3 is 14 residues. The trim removed 1 base at V and 5 bases at J, leaving 7 bases unmatched. Germline values: CDR1 SQVTM, CDR2 ANQGSEA. The CDR3 spells CSVEAAGQVETQYF. CDR3 DNA: TGCAGCGTTGAAGCAGCGGGGCAGGTGGAGACCCAGTACTTC.

The chain recombines TRBV18 with TRBJ2-7, with 12 bases matching TRBD1. Germline loops: CDR1 KGHSH, CDR2 LQKENI. J was trimmed by 10 bases and V by 6 bases; bases with no gene match: 4. This CDR3 comprises 12 residues. Written as DNA, the CDR3 is TGTGCCAGCTCTGCGGGACAGGGGGCACAGTACGTC. This sequence encodes CASSAGQGAQYV.

This clonotype was detected many times. The rearrangement joins TRBV12-3 or TRBV12-4 to TRBJ1-5; 9 bases align to TRBD1. After removal of 6 bases from V and 7 bases from J, the junction contained 10 bases not matched to a gene. This CDR3 region has 15 residues. CDR3 nucleotide sequence: TGTGCCAGCAGGCTCGGGACAGGGTTTATGCAGCCCCAGCATTTT. Encoded protein: CASRLGTGFMQPQHF.

The table lists this clonotype with a few counts. The chain links TRBV19 to TRBJ2-2; D is possibly TRBD1 (6 bases). CDR1 and CDR2 (germline): LNHDA, SQIVND (reference sequence). With 4 bases removed from V and 0 bases from J, the gap between germline ends came to 12 bases. The length of the CDR3 is 16 residues. Here the CDR3 DNA reads TGTGCCAGTAGTACCCGACAGGCGTCGAACACCGGGGAGCTGTTTTTT. The encoded protein is CASSTRQASNTGELFF.

The table lists this clonotype with many counts. The chain combines TRBV20-1 with TRBJ1-1; the D is unclear. V was pared by 0 bases and J by 5 bases, with 16 bases between. The CDR3 has 15 residues. The V gene's germline CDR1 is DFQATT and CDR2 SNEGSKA (reference sequence). The CDR3 nucleotides are TGCAGTGCTAGAGATGTGGAGGCTGGCTGGACTGAAGCTTTCTTT. Encoded protein: CSARDVEAGWTEAFF.

This clonotype was counted between two and nine times. The chain links TRBV7-6 to TRBJ2-1, with TRBD2 identical over 11 bases. Trimming removed 7 bases from V and 0 bases from J; junction bases left unmatched: 5. Germline V gene sequence: CDR1 SGHVS, CDR2 FNYEAQ. This CDR3 is built from 16 residues. CDR3 DNA: TGTGCCAGCATCCGACTAGCGGGGTCCTCCTACAATGAGCAGTTCTTC. Encoded protein: CASIRLAGSSYNEQFF.

The table lists this clonotype with a few counts. This chain connects TRBV6-5 to TRBJ1-2; the match to TRBD1 covers 7 bases. Germline V lookup: CDR1 MNHEY, CDR2 SVGAGI. J lost 2 bases, V lost 2 bases, and 5 bases had no gene match. The CDR3 runs 15 residues. The CDR3 protein is CASSYHLQGNYGYTF. Written as DNA, the CDR3 is TGTGCCAGCAGTTACCACCTACAGGGGAACTATGGCTACACCTTC.

Ten or more counts support this clonotype. The chain has TRBV5-1 and TRBJ2-3; 12 bases fit TRBD2. The trim removed 8 bases at V and 3 bases at J, leaving 7 bases unmatched. This CDR3 comprises 15 residues. Germline CDR1 SGHRS, CDR2 YFSETQ. CDR3 loop: CASSTGTSGTDTQYF. In nucleotides, the CDR3 is TGCGCCAGTAGTACCGGGACTAGCGGGACAGATACGCAGTATTTT.

J is TRBJ2-3 and V is TRBV7-2; unclear D gene. CDR1 and CDR2 (germline): SGHTA, FQGNSA. CDR3 length equals 14 residues. V lost 5 bases to trimming and J lost 6 bases, with 15 bases between them. The CDR3 reads CASSLGSPPDTQYF. Here the CDR3 DNA reads TGTGCCAGCAGCCTTGGCTCCCCCCCCGATACGCAGTATTTT.

CDR3 region: CATSDPGLAGAGDTQYF. The CDR3 DNA follows: TGTGCCACCAGTGACCCGGGACTAGCGGGAGCGGGGGATACGCAGTATTTT. V gene TRBV24-1 combines with J gene TRBJ2-3; TRBD2 matches 14 bases. The germline V gene has CDR1 KGHDR and CDR2 SFDVKD. CDR3 length: 17 amino acids. The J segment lost 6 bases and the V segment lost 4 bases, leaving 8 bases of the junction unmatched.

This clonotype was observed many times. This chain joins TRBV29-1 and TRBJ2-2; possibly TRBD1 for D (6 bases). Trimming removed 3 bases from V and 0 bases from J, with 14 bases in between. The V gene's germline CDR1 is SQVTM and CDR2 ANQGSEA. This CDR3 spans 16 amino acids. The chain's CDR3 is CSVDSGVGSNTGELFF. CDR3 bases: TGCAGCGTTGATTCAGGGGTTGGATCGAACACCGGGGAGCTGTTTTTT.

There are many counts of this clonotype. This chain connects TRBV2 to TRBJ2-1; a weak D match, TRBD2 (6 bases). The CDR3 covers 13 residues. V lost 11 bases to trimming and J lost 3 bases, with 14 bases between them. CDR1 is SNHLY, CDR2 FYNNEI, per germline. The CDR3 reads CAFAGIFYNEQFF. The CDR3 DNA follows: TGTGCCTTCGCGGGGATCTTCTACAATGAGCAGTTCTTC. Full variable domain (outside the CDR3, taken from reference TRBV2 and TRBJ2-1): EPEVTQTPSHQVTQMGQEVILRCVPISNHLYFYWYRQILGQKVEFLVSFYNNEISEKSEIFDDQFSVERPDGSNFTLKIRSTKLEDSAMYFCAFAGIFYNEQFFGPGTRLTVL.

This clonotype was found many times. The chain employs TRBV12-3 or TRBV12-4 and TRBJ1-4; D is ambiguous. The V end lost 5 bases, the J end lost 2 bases, and 12 bases lay between the germline ends. There are 15 residues in the CDR3. CDR3 coding DNA: TGTGCCAGCAGTCTCAGAACAGATACTAATGAAAAACTGTTTTTT. As protein: CASSLRTDTNEKLFF.

DNA for the CDR3: TGTGCCAGCAGCTTGGGCAGGGCGTCCTACGAGCAGTACGTC. Protein product: CASSLGRASYEQYV. V gene TRBV5-5 combines with J gene TRBJ2-7, with a weak D call TRBD1 (5 bases). Trimming removed 0 bases at V and 1 base at J, with 8 bases between. This CDR3 has 14 amino acids. From germline, CDR1 is SGHKS and CDR2 YYEKEE (reference sequence).

This clonotype was seen a few times. The chain is built from TRBV14 and TRBJ2-1; 9 bases map to TRBD2. The germline V gene has CDR1 SGHDN and CDR2 FVKESK. The CDR3 totals 16 residues. Losses at the gene ends were 4 bases for V and 5 bases for J; bases not matched to a gene: 9. In nucleotides, the CDR3 is TGTGCCAGCAGCCCCTTTCTAAGACTAGCGGACAATGAGCAGTTCTTC. This gives the protein CASSPFLRLADNEQFF.

The genes are TRBV6-6 and TRBJ1-2, with D uncertain. Trimming removed 8 bases from V and 3 bases from J, with 4 bases in between. The germline gives CDR1 MNHNY, CDR2 SVGAGI (reference sequence). The CDR3 contains 10 residues. The CDR3 region has the DNA TGTGCCAGCCGGGACTATGGCTACACCTTC. Translating gives CASRDYGYTF.

The sample holds a few counts of this clonotype. The chain has TRBV5-1 and TRBJ2-5; tentatively, D is TRBD1 (6 bases). The CDR3 runs to 17 residues. Germline-derived CDR1 and CDR2 are SGHRS and YFSETQ. The V end lost 0 bases, the J end lost 1 base, and 16 bases lay between the germline ends. The CDR3: CASSLEDSQGTQETQYF. For the CDR3, the DNA is TGCGCCAGCAGCTTGGAAGATTCACAGGGAACCCAAGAGACCCAGTACTTC.

This clonotype was seen ten or more times. The J gene is TRBJ1-5, the V gene TRBV27; a possible D gene is TRBD1 (6 bases). The V gene lost 4 bases and the J gene lost 4 bases, with 14 bases spanning the gap. The CDR3 is 15 amino acids. Germline values: CDR1 MNHEY, CDR2 SMNVEV (reference sequence). The CDR3 nucleotides read TGTGCCAGCAGTTCGCTCGACAGGAAAAATCAGCCCCAGCATTTT. Residues: CASSSLDRKNQPQHF.

This clonotype has a handful of counts. The chain carries TRBV7-6 and TRBJ2-1; 7 bases match TRBD2. The CDR3 spans 17 residues. Germline V gene data show CDR1 as SGHVS and CDR2 as FNYEAQ. Germline trimming cut 2 bases from V and 7 bases from J; bases unmatched to any gene: 14. The CDR3 sequence is CASSLSAREYFRNEQFF. The CDR3 region has the DNA TGTGCCAGCAGCTTATCCGCGCGGGAGTACTTTAGAAATGAGCAGTTCTTC.

This clonotype was recorded many times. This chain joins TRBV28 and TRBJ2-1; no clear D gene. V lost 5 bases, J lost 7 bases, and 21 bases lay in between. From germline, CDR1 is MDHEN and CDR2 SYDVKM. The CDR3 contains 16 residues. The CDR3 loop reads CASSPPLGRSENEQFF. In nucleotides, the CDR3 is TGTGCCAGCAGTCCCCCGTTGGGCAGATCAGAAAATGAGCAGTTCTTC.

This clonotype was found many times. This chain links TRBV3-1 with TRBJ1-2; TRBD1 matches at 9 bases. Germline-derived CDR1 and CDR2 are LGHDT and YNNKEL (reference sequence). This CDR3 has 16 amino acids. Germline trimming cut 0 bases from V and 7 bases from J; bases unmatched to any gene: 9. The DNA for the CDR3 is TGTGCCAGCAGCCAAGATACCGGGACAGGGATCGGTGGCTACACCTTC. This codes for CASSQDTGTGIGGYTF.

This sequence joins TRBV6-1 and TRBJ2-5; 11 bases agree with TRBD2. CDR3 size: 16 residues. Trimming at V came to 2 bases and at J to 5 bases, leaving 7 bases not matched to a gene. The germline V gene encodes CDR1 MNHNS and CDR2 SASEGT. CDR3 in DNA: TGTGCCAGCAGTGAACAGCTAGCGGGGGGCCCGGAGACCCAGTACTTC. The encoded protein is CASSEQLAGGPETQYF.

This clonotype has only a few counts. The J gene is TRBJ2-5, the V gene TRBV3-1; 10 bases line up with TRBD2. Germline CDR1 and CDR2: LGHDT and YNNKEL (reference sequence). V gave up 2 bases and J gave up 3 bases; unmatched junction bases: 9. The CDR3 runs to 17 residues. The CDR3 bases are TGTGCCAGCAGCCAACCCGCAAACCTAGCGGGGGAAGAGACCCAGTACTTC. Translated: CASSQPANLAGEETQYF.